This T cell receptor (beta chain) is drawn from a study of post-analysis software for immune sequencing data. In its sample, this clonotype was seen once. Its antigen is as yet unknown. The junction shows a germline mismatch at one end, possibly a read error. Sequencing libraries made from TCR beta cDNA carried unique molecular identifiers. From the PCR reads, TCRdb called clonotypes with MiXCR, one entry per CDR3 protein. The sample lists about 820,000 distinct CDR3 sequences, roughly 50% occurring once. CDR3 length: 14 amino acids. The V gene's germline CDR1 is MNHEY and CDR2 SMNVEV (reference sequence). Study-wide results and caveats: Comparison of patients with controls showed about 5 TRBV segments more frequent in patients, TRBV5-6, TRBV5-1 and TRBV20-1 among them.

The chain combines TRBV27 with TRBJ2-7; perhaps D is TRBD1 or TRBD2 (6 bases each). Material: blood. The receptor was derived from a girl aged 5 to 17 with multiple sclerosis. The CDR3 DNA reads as TGTGCCAGCAGCATCTCCGGGGGCACCTACGCGCAGTACTTC. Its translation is CASSISGGTYAQYF.